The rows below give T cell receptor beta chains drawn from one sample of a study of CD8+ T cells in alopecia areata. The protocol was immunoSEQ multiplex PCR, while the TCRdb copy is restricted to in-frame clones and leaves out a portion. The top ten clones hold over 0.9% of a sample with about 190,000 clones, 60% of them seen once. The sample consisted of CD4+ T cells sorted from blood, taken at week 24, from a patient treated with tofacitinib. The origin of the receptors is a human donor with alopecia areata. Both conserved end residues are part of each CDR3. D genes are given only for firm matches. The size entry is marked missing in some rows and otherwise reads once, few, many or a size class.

CASTKKWEGYTF | TGTGCCAGCACTAAAAAGTGGGAGGGCTACACCTTC | 12 | NA | NA | TRBJ1-2 | TRBV6-6
CASSRRLAPGGGTDTQYF | TGTGCCAGCAGCCGACGACTAGCGCCCGGGGGTGGCACAGATACGCAGTATTTT | 18 | TRBD2 | NA | TRBJ2-3 | TRBV7-2
CASSQDWAESLYEQYF | TGCGCCAGCAGCCAAGATTGGGCGGAATCTCTCTACGAGCAGTACTTC | 16 | NA | NA | TRBJ2-7 | TRBV4-3
CSVGGGSGANVLTF | TGCAGCGTGGGGGGCGGGTCTGGGGCCAACGTCCTGACTTTC | 14 | NA | NA | TRBJ2-6 | TRBV29-1
CASSPSTDTQYF | TGTGCCAGCAGCCCATCCACAGATACGCAGTATTTT | 12 | NA | NA | TRBJ2-3 | TRBV7-2
CASSVGYNEQFF | TGCGCCAGCAGCGTGGGCTACAATGAGCAGTTCTTC | 12 | NA | NA | TRBJ2-1 | TRBV5-1
CASRPGQINQPQHF | TGTGCCAGCAGGCCCGGTCAGATCAATCAGCCCCAGCATTTT | 14 | NA | NA | TRBJ1-5 | TRBV6-5
CAWSRGHQGRGYTF | TGTGCCTGGAGTCGCGGACATCAGGGTCGTGGCTACACCTTC | 14 | NA | once | TRBJ1-2 | TRBV30
CASSVVSDSYEQYF | TGTGCCAGCAGCGTAGTGTCAGACTCCTACGAGCAGTACTTC | 14 | NA | NA | TRBJ2-7 | TRBV9
CASSYAWRVRLEQYF | TGTGCCAGCAGTTATGCCTGGAGGGTACGTCTGGAGCAGTACTTC | 15 | NA | NA | TRBJ2-7 | TRBV6-9
CASRKLAGARTDTQYF | TGTGCCAGCAGAAAACTAGCGGGGGCTCGGACAGATACGCAGTATTTT | 16 | TRBD2 | few | TRBJ2-3 | TRBV2
CASSYSAGREQYF | TGTGCCAGCAGTTACTCTGCGGGACGAGAGCAGTACTTC | 13 | NA | few | TRBJ2-7 | TRBV6-5
CAISLTGLYGYTF | TGTGCCATCAGTCTGACAGGGCTTTATGGCTACACCTTC | 13 | TRBD1 | few | TRBJ1-2 | TRBV10-3
CASSVGEHNEKLFF | TGTGCCAGCAGCGTAGGGGAACATAATGAAAAACTGTTTTTT | 14 | NA | NA | TRBJ1-4 | TRBV9
CASSSGTAYGYTF | TGCGCCAGCAGCTCCGGGACGGCCTATGGCTACACCTTC | 13 | NA | NA | TRBJ1-2 | TRBV5-1
CASSYPGGDTEAFF | TGTGCCAGCAGCTACCCAGGGGGGGACACTGAAGCTTTCTTT | 14 | TRBD1 | NA | TRBJ1-1 | TRBV5-6
CATNRDRGRRTGELFF | TGTGCCACCAACCGGGACAGGGGGCGCAGGACCGGGGAGCTGTTTTTT | 16 | TRBD1 | NA | TRBJ2-2 | TRBV2
CASSLRWLGDRENSPLHF | TGTGCCAGCAGTTTGCGGTGGTTGGGGGACAGGGAAAATTCACCCCTCCACTTT | 18 | TRBD1 | once | TRBJ1-6 | TRBV27
CASSPELVQYF | TGTGCCAGCAGCCCTGAACTAGTCCAGTACTTC | 11 | NA | once | TRBJ2-5 | TRBV7-8
CASSVSGGAIDEQFF | TGTGCCAGCAGCGTTAGCGGGGGGGCCATCGATGAGCAGTTCTTC | 15 | TRBD2 | NA | TRBJ2-1 | TRBV9
CASSFGLAGGETQYF | TGCGCCAGCAGCTTCGGGCTAGCGGGGGGTGAGACCCAGTACTTC | 15 | TRBD2 | NA | TRBJ2-5 | TRBV5-1
CASSETPGNGGIQYF | TGTGCCAGCAGTGAAACCCCCGGGAATGGGGGCATTCAGTACTTC | 15 | NA | NA | TRBJ2-4 | TRBV2
CASSGLLSGNTIYF | TGTGCCAGCAGTGGGCTCCTCTCTGGAAACACCATATATTTT | 14 | NA | once | TRBJ1-3 | TRBV2
CASSGSQGSGANVLTF | TGTGCCAGCAGCGGATCTCAGGGTTCTGGGGCCAACGTCCTGACTTTC | 16 | NA | NA | TRBJ2-6 | TRBV9
CASSLAEAGSGANVLTF | TGCGCCAGCAGCTTGGCCGAGGCGGGGTCTGGGGCCAACGTCCTGACTTTC | 17 | NA | NA | TRBJ2-6 | TRBV5-1
CASSLDTGELFF | TGCGCCAGCAGCTTAGACACCGGGGAGCTGTTTTTT | 12 | NA | NA | TRBJ2-2 | TRBV5-1
CASSESGTGDNQPQHF | TGTGCCAGCAGTGAATCAGGAACAGGTGACAATCAGCCCCAGCATTTT | 16 | NA | NA | TRBJ1-5 | TRBV25-1
CASSFAVDGMGYTF | TGTGCCAGCAGTTTTGCTGTTGATGGGATGGGCTACACCTTC | 14 | NA | NA | TRBJ1-2 | TRBV27
CAISEKETQYF | TGTGCCATCAGTGAGAAAGAGACCCAGTACTTC | 11 | NA | few | TRBJ2-5 | TRBV10-3
CATSRDLGVRAQYEQYF | TGTGCCACCAGCAGAGATCTAGGGGTGCGGGCTCAATACGAGCAGTACTTC | 17 | NA | NA | TRBJ2-7 | TRBV15